This T cell receptor (beta chain) was obtained from a study of blood T cells in healthy people across ages. Through a sample-barcoded 5' primer and a J-beta primer mix, a second PCR was run for roughly 6 to 12 cycles. A single record per CDR3 protein comes from TCRdb applying MiXCR to the 5' RACE reads. The sample holds around 800,000 distinct CDR3 sequences, around 43% seen once. This clonotype showed up just once. Germline assignment: CDR1 SGHAT and CDR2 FQDESV (reference sequence). V dropped 5 bases and J dropped 2; count of bases not matched to a gene: 7. This CDR3 has 15 residues. Material: blood. The TCR sequence derives from a man aged 55 to 70 in good health. The chain couples TRBV11-1 to TRBJ2-3; 7 bases are shared with TRBD2. The DNA for the CDR3 is TGTGCCAGCAGCGTGAGCGGGACTGACACAGATACGCAGTATTTT. Translation: CASSVSGTDTDTQYF.